The present T cell receptor beta chain was sequenced within a study of blood T cell repertoires in COVID-19. On the study more broadly: Italy, Spain and the United States were the sources of the convalescent and acute COVID-19 samples. Sources were T cells, B-cell-depleted T cells, or PBMCs; the material itself was cDNA or gDNA.

V was shortened by 0 bases and J by 4 bases, with 13 bases between the two germline ends. Per germline, CDR1 ENHRY and CDR2 SYGVKD. CDR3 length equals 16 residues. Under the authors' procedure: Using reference gene primer amplification, nucleated cell counts were estimated. Generated by immunoSEQ multiplex PCR, the TCRdb table keeps only in-frame clones and is missing some. That table is the source of V, J and clone size, and D and trimming were worked out from the DNA. The sample shows about 87,000 clones, more than 70% of them seen only once. Material: peripheral blood. The receptor was isolated from a woman aged 55-69 years with acute or convalescent COVID-19. The chain combines TRBV10-3 with TRBJ1-5; no clear D. This chain's CDR3 is CAISESGAMGNQPQHF. The CDR3 DNA sequence: TGTGCCATCAGTGAGTCGGGAGCAATGGGGAATCAGCCCCAGCATTTT.